The rows below give T cell receptor beta chains drawn from one sample of a study of cytotoxic CD8 clonotypes in ibrutinib-treated CLL. TCRdb keeps only in-frame clones here, not all; method: immunoSEQ multiplex PCR. This sample has 20,000 to 30,000 clones, with roughly two thirds found just once. The material was PBMCs, obtained at disease progression, from a patient treated with ibrutinib. These receptors originate from a human donor with chronic lymphocytic leukemia. Both conserved end residues are part of each CDR3. D genes are given only for firm matches. Clone size is shown for a subset of rows, as once, few, many or a class of expanded clone.

clone size: NA
D gene: NA
J gene: TRBJ2-7
V gene: TRBV5-1
CDR3 protein: CASSLFPGDYEQYF
CDR3 DNA: TGCGCCAGCAGCTTGTTCCCGGGGGACTACGAGCAGTACTTC

clone size: NA
D gene: NA
J gene: TRBJ1-2
V gene: TRBV6-6
CDR3 protein: CASRAALGYGYTF
CDR3 DNA: TGTGCCAGTAGGGCGGCCTTGGGCTATGGCTACACCTTC

clone size: once
D gene: TRBD1
J gene: TRBJ2-2
V gene: TRBV7-9
CDR3 protein: CASTLPRDRENTGELFF
CDR3 DNA: TGTGCCAGCACCCTACCCCGGGACAGGGAGAACACCGGGGAGCTGTTTTTT

clone size: NA
D gene: TRBD1
J gene: TRBJ2-7
V gene: TRBV18
CDR3 protein: CASSLRQGSAEQYF
CDR3 DNA: TGTGCCAGCTCACTCCGACAGGGGTCGGCCGAGCAGTACTTC

clone size: NA
D gene: NA
J gene: TRBJ2-2
V gene: TRBV27
CDR3 protein: CASSPGTHTGELFF
CDR3 DNA: TGTGCCAGCAGTCCCGGGACTCACACCGGGGAGCTGTTTTTT

clone size: NA
D gene: NA
J gene: TRBJ2-7
V gene: TRBV4-1
CDR3 protein: CASSQDDTYEQYF
CDR3 DNA: TGCGCCAGCAGCCAAGACGACACCTACGAGCAGTACTTC

clone size: NA
D gene: NA
J gene: TRBJ1-2
V gene: TRBV5-6
CDR3 protein: CASNLEGLYYGYTF
CDR3 DNA: TGTGCCAGCAACCTTGAGGGTCTGTATTATGGCTACACCTTC

clone size: NA
D gene: NA
J gene: TRBJ1-2
V gene: TRBV6-5
CDR3 protein: CASSYSWSYGYTF
CDR3 DNA: TGTGCCAGCAGTTACTCGTGGAGTTATGGCTACACCTTC

clone size: few
D gene: TRBD1
J gene: TRBJ1-6
V gene: TRBV7-8
CDR3 protein: CASSRRTGFVSPLHF
CDR3 DNA: TGTGCCAGCAGCCGGCGGACAGGGTTTGTTTCACCCCTCCACTTT

clone size: NA
D gene: NA
J gene: TRBJ1-1
V gene: TRBV6-6
CDR3 protein: CASRDTEAFF
CDR3 DNA: TGTGCCAGCCGTGACACTGAAGCTTTCTTT

clone size: NA
D gene: NA
J gene: TRBJ1-1
V gene: TRBV13
CDR3 protein: CASSVQGGTEAFF
CDR3 DNA: TGTGCCAGCAGCGTACAGGGTGGCACTGAAGCTTTCTTT

clone size: NA
D gene: TRBD1
J gene: TRBJ2-7
V gene: TRBV7-8
CDR3 protein: CASSHMTGDEQYF
CDR3 DNA: TGTGCCAGCAGCCATATGACAGGGGACGAGCAGTACTTC

clone size: NA
D gene: TRBD2
J gene: TRBJ2-7
V gene: TRBV7-6
CDR3 protein: CASSSKALAGVAYEQYF
CDR3 DNA: TGTGCCAGCAGCTCCAAGGCACTAGCGGGGGTAGCCTACGAGCAGTACTTC

clone size: NA
D gene: NA
J gene: TRBJ2-2
V gene: TRBV15
CDR3 protein: CATSRDVAGELFF
CDR3 DNA: TGTGCCACCAGCAGAGATGTTGCCGGGGAGCTGTTTTTT

clone size: NA
D gene: NA
J gene: TRBJ1-2
V gene: TRBV6-5
CDR3 protein: CASSNSGQYYGYTF
CDR3 DNA: TGTGCCAGCAGCAACTCGGGGCAGTACTATGGCTACACCTTC

clone size: NA
D gene: TRBD1
J gene: TRBJ1-1
V gene: TRBV5-1
CDR3 protein: CASSSGTGGIRAFF
CDR3 DNA: TGCGCCAGCAGCTCTGGGACAGGGGGGATACGAGCTTTCTTT

clone size: NA
D gene: NA
J gene: TRBJ1-6
V gene: TRBV18
CDR3 protein: CASSPGNSPLHF
CDR3 DNA: TGTGCCAGCTCACCGGGAAATTCACCCCTCCACTTT

clone size: NA
D gene: NA
J gene: TRBJ1-3
V gene: TRBV2
CDR3 protein: CASTDSGNTIYF
CDR3 DNA: TGTGCCAGCACGGACTCTGGAAACACCATATATTTT

clone size: NA
D gene: TRBD1
J gene: TRBJ1-6
V gene: TRBV27
CDR3 protein: CASSLVAGGNSPLHF
CDR3 DNA: TGTGCCAGCAGTTTAGTCGCAGGGGGGAATTCACCCCTCCACTTT

clone size: once
D gene: TRBD1
J gene: TRBJ1-6
V gene: TRBV15
CDR3 protein: CATSRTQGWGSPLHF
CDR3 DNA: TGTGCCACCAGCAGAACACAGGGGTGGGGTTCACCCCTCCACTTT

clone size: NA
D gene: TRBD1
J gene: TRBJ2-7
V gene: TRBV30
CDR3 protein: CAWGDRGTNEQYF
CDR3 DNA: TGTGCCTGGGGGGACAGGGGGACGAACGAGCAGTACTTC

clone size: NA
D gene: TRBD2
J gene: TRBJ2-3
V gene: TRBV11-2
CDR3 protein: CASSLVWAGGPPDTQYF
CDR3 DNA: TGTGCCAGCAGCTTAGTTTGGGCGGGGGGGCCTCCAGATACGCAGTATTTT

clone size: once
D gene: TRBD1
J gene: TRBJ1-2
V gene: TRBV6-6
CDR3 protein: CASSLDRAGGGYTF
CDR3 DNA: TGTGCCAGCAGTTTGGACAGGGCCGGGGGTGGCTACACCTTC

clone size: NA
D gene: TRBD1
J gene: TRBJ1-1
V gene: TRBV5-4
CDR3 protein: CASSGGTGGPTGMTEAFF
CDR3 DNA: TGTGCCAGCAGCGGCGGAACAGGGGGCCCCACTGGGATGACTGAAGCTTTCTTT

clone size: once
D gene: NA
J gene: TRBJ2-3
V gene: TRBV9
CDR3 protein: CASSFTGFTDTQYF
CDR3 DNA: TGTGCCAGCAGCTTCACAGGGTTCACAGATACGCAGTATTTT

clone size: few
D gene: TRBD1
J gene: TRBJ1-3
V gene: TRBV7-9
CDR3 protein: CASSSTGGRNTIYF
CDR3 DNA: TGTGCCAGCAGTTCAACAGGGGGCCGAAACACCATATATTTT

clone size: once
D gene: TRBD1
J gene: TRBJ1-1
V gene: TRBV5-1
CDR3 protein: CASSRTGVNTEAFF
CDR3 DNA: TGCGCCAGCAGCAGGACAGGGGTGAACACTGAAGCTTTCTTT

clone size: NA
D gene: NA
J gene: TRBJ2-7
V gene: TRBV10-3
CDR3 protein: CAISEWTGTYEQYF
CDR3 DNA: TGTGCCATCAGTGAGTGGACCGGTACCTACGAGCAGTACTTC

clone size: few
D gene: NA
J gene: TRBJ1-1
V gene: TRBV30
CDR3 protein: CAWSIGMRAEAFF
CDR3 DNA: TGTGCCTGGAGTATCGGTATGAGGGCTGAAGCTTTCTTT

clone size: NA
D gene: NA
J gene: TRBJ1-1
V gene: TRBV5-4
CDR3 protein: CASSFRDSNTEAFF
CDR3 DNA: TGTGCCAGCAGCTTTCGGGACTCCAACACTGAAGCTTTCTTT

clone size: NA
D gene: NA
J gene: TRBJ1-2
V gene: TRBV19
CDR3 protein: CASTQLMGDTYGYTF
CDR3 DNA: TGTGCCAGTACCCAACTGATGGGGGACACCTATGGCTACACCTTC

clone size: NA
D gene: TRBD1
J gene: TRBJ2-7
V gene: TRBV10-3
CDR3 protein: CAIGQGSDEQYF
CDR3 DNA: TGTGCCATCGGACAGGGAAGTGACGAGCAGTACTTC

clone size: NA
D gene: TRBD2
J gene: TRBJ2-3
V gene: TRBV7-3
CDR3 protein: CASSPLAGGGTDTQYF
CDR3 DNA: TGTGCCAGCAGCCCTCTAGCGGGGGGGGGCACAGATACGCAGTATTTT

clone size: NA
D gene: NA
J gene: TRBJ1-2
V gene: TRBV27
CDR3 protein: CASSLNGVFGYTF
CDR3 DNA: TGTGCCAGCAGCCTCAACGGGGTTTTTGGCTACACCTTC

clone size: NA
D gene: TRBD1
J gene: TRBJ1-1
V gene: TRBV5-1
CDR3 protein: CASGGTVGGTEAFF
CDR3 DNA: TGCGCCAGCGGAGGGACAGTCGGTGGAACTGAAGCTTTCTTT

clone size: once
D gene: NA
J gene: TRBJ1-1
V gene: TRBV20-1
CDR3 protein: CSAREAFF
CDR3 DNA: TGCAGTGCTAGGGAAGCTTTCTTT

clone size: NA
D gene: NA
J gene: TRBJ2-7
V gene: TRBV5-4
CDR3 protein: CASSLDGRGAYEQYF
CDR3 DNA: TGTGCCAGCAGCTTGGATGGCAGGGGCGCCTACGAGCAGTACTTC

clone size: NA
D gene: TRBD1
J gene: TRBJ1-2
V gene: TRBV18
CDR3 protein: CASSLGTGPNYGYTF
CDR3 DNA: TGTGCCAGCTCACTCGGGACAGGGCCAAACTATGGCTACACCTTC

clone size: NA
D gene: NA
J gene: TRBJ2-3
V gene: TRBV4-1
CDR3 protein: CATGPPQYF
CDR3 DNA: TGCGCCACCGGGCCTCCGCAGTATTTT

clone size: NA
D gene: TRBD1
J gene: TRBJ2-1
V gene: TRBV7-3
CDR3 protein: CASSPTGDLANEQFF
CDR3 DNA: TGTGCCAGCAGCCCCACAGGGGATCTGGCCAATGAGCAGTTCTTC

clone size: few
D gene: TRBD2
J gene: TRBJ2-2
V gene: TRBV6-5
CDR3 protein: CASSYGTKGTGELFF
CDR3 DNA: TGTGCCAGCAGTTACGGGACTAAGGGCACCGGGGAGCTGTTTTTT